This T cell receptor beta chain is from a study of response to subunit inactivated influenza vaccine. Overall study findings and caveats: Seasonal influenza vaccination, on each occasion, was suggested by the authors to recruit few new T cells.

TCRdb called the RT-PCR reads again in MiXCR, with one record for every CDR3 protein. The table has approximately 500,000 distinct CDR3 sequences, over 10% seen once; the top ten hold roughly 13%. As for this clonotype: Its antigen is undetermined.

The CDR3 has 14 amino acids. The junction had 7 bases not matched to a gene; V was cut back by 5 bases and J by 6 bases. CDR1 is SGHAT and CDR2 is FQDESV in the germline V gene (reference sequence). This sequence joins TRBV11-1 and TRBJ2-7; 10 bases align to TRBD2. This material consisted of PBMCs from blood, taken roughly 47 days after vaccination. The receptor was isolated from a man aged 50 to 59 who received an inactivated influenza vaccine. The CDR3 spells CASSVGLAQGEQYF. CDR3 coding DNA: TGTGCCAGCAGCGTGGGACTAGCGCAGGGCGAGCAGTACTTC.